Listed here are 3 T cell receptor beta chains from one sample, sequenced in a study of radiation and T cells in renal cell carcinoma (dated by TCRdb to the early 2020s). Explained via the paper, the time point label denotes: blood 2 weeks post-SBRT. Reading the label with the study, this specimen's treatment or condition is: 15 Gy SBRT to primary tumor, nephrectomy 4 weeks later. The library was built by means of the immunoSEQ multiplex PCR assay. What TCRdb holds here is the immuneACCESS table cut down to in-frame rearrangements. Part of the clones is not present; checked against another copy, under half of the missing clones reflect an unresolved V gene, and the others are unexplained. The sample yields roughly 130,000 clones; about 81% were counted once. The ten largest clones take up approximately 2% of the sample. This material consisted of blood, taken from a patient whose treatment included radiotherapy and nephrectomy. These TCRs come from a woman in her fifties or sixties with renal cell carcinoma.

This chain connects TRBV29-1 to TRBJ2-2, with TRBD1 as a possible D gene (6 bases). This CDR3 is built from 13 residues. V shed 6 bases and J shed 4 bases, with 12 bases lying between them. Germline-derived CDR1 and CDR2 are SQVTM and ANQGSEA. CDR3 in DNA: TGCAGCGTAACAGGGTACTCCACCGGGGAGCTGTTTTTT. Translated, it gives CSVTGYSTGELFF.

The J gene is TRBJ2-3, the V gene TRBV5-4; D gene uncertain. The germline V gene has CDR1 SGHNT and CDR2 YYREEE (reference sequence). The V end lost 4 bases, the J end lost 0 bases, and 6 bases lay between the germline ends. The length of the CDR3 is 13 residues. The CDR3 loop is CASSHSSTDTQYF. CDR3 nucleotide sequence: TGTGCCAGCAGCCACTCAAGCACAGATACGCAGTATTTT.

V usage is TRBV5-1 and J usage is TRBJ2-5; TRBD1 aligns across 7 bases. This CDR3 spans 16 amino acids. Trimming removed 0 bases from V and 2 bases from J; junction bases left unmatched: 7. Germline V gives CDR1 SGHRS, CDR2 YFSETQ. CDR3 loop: CASSLGPGTAQETQYF. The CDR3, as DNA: TGCGCCAGCAGCTTGGGGCCCGGGACAGCACAAGAGACCCAGTACTTC. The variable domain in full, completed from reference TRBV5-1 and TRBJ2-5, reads KAGVTQTPRYLIKTRGQQVTLSCSPISGHRSVSWYQQTPGQGLQFLFEYFSETQRNKGNFPGRFSGRQFSNSRSEMNVSTLELGDSALYLCASSLGPGTAQETQYFGPGTRLLVL.